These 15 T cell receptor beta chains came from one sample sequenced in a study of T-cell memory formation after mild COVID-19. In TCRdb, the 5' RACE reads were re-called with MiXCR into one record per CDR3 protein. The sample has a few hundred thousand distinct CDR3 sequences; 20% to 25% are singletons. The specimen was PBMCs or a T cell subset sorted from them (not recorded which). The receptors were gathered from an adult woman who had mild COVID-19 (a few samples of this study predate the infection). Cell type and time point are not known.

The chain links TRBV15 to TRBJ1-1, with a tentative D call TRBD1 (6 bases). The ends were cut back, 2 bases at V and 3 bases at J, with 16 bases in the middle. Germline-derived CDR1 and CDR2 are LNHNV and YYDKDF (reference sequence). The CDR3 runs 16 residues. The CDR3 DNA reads TGTGCCACCAGCAGACTAGCCGAGAGGGGGGACACTGAAGCTTTCTTT. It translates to CATSRLAERGDTEAFF.

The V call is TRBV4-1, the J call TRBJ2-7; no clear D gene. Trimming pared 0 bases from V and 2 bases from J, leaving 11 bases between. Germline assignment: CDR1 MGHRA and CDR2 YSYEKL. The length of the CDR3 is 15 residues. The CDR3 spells CASSQDWKAAYEQYF. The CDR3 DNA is TGCGCCAGCAGCCAAGATTGGAAGGCGGCCTACGAGCAGTACTTC.

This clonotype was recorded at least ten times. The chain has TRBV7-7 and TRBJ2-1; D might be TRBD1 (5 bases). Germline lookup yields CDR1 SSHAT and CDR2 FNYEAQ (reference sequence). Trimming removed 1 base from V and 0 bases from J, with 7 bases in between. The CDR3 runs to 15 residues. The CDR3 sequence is CASSLDRSSYNEQFF. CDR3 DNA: TGTGCCAGCAGCTTAGACAGGAGCTCCTACAATGAGCAGTTCTTC.

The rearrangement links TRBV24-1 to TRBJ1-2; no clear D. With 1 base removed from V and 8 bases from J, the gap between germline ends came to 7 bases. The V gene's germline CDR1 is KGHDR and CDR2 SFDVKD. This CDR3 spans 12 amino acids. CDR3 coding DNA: TGTGCCACCAGTGATTTCCGGACGGGCTACACCTTC. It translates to CATSDFRTGYTF.

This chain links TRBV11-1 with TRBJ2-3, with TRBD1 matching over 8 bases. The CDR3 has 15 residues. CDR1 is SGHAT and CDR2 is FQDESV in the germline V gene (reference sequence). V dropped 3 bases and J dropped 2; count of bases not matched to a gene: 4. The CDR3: CASSLGTGFTDTQYF. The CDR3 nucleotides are TGTGCCAGCAGCTTGGGGACAGGTTTCACAGATACGCAGTATTTT.

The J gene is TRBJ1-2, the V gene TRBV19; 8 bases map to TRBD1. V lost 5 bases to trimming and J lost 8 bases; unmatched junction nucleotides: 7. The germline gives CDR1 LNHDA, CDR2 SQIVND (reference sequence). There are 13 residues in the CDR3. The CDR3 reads CASSVDRVDGYTF. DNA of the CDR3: TGTGCCAGTAGTGTGGACAGGGTTGACGGCTACACCTTC.

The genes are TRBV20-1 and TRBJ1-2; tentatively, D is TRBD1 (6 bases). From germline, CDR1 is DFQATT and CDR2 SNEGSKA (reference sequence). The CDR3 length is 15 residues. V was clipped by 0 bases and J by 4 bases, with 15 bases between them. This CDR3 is CSARDLSGARYGYTF. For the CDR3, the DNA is TGCAGTGCTAGAGACCTATCGGGGGCCCGCTATGGCTACACCTTC.

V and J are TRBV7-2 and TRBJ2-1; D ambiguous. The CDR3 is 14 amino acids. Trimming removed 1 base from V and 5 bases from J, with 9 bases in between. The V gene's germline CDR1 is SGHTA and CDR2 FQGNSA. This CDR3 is CASSLGSYNNEQFF. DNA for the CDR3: TGTGCCAGCAGCTTAGGGAGCTACAACAATGAGCAGTTCTTC. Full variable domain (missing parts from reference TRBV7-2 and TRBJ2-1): GAGVSQSPSNKVTEKGKDVELRCDPISGHTALYWYRQSLGQGLEFLIYFQGNSAPDKSGLPSDRFSAERTGGSVSTLTIQRTQQEDSAVYLCASSLGSYNNEQFFGPGTRLTVL.

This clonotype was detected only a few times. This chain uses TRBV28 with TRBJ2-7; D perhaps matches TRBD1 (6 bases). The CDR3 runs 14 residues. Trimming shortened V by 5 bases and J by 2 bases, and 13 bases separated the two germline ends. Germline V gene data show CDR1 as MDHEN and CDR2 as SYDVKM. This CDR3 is CASSPRTAPYEQYF. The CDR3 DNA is TGTGCCAGCAGTCCCCGGACAGCCCCCTACGAGCAGTACTTC. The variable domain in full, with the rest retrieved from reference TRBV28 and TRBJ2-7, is DVKVTQSSRYLVKRTGEKVFLECVQDMDHENMFWYRQDPGLGLRLIYFSYDVKMKEKGDIPEGYSVSREKKERFSLILESASTNQTSMYLCASSPRTAPYEQYFGPGTRLTVT.

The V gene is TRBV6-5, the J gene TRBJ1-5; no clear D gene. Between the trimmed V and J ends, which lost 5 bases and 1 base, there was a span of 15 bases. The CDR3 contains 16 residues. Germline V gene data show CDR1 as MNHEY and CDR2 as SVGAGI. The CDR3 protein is CASSPYPGPSNQPQHF. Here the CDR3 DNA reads TGTGCCAGCAGTCCATATCCGGGCCCGAGCAATCAGCCCCAGCATTTT.

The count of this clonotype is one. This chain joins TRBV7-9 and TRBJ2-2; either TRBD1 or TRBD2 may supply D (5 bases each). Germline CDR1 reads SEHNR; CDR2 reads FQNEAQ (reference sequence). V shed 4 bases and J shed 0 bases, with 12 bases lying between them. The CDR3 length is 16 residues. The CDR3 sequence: CASSSRDPPNTGELFF. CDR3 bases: TGTGCCAGCAGCTCCCGGGACCCCCCGAACACCGGGGAGCTGTTTTTT.

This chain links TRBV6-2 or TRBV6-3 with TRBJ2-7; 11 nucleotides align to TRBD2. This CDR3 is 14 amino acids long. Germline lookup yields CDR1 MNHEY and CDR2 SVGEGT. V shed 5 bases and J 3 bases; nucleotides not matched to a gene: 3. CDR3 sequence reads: CASSRTSGFYEQYF. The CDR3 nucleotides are TGTGCCAGCAGTCGGACTAGCGGGTTCTACGAGCAGTACTTC.

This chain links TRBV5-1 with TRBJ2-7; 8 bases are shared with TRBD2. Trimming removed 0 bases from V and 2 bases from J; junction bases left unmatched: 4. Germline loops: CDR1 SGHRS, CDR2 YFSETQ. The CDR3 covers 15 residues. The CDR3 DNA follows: TGCGCCAGCAGCTTGGGGGGCGGGAGGCCCTACGAGCAGTACTTC. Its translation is CASSLGGGRPYEQYF. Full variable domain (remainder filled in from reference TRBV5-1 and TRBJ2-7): KAGVTQTPRYLIKTRGQQVTLSCSPISGHRSVSWYQQTPGQGLQFLFEYFSETQRNKGNFPGRFSGRQFSNSRSEMNVSTLELGDSALYLCASSLGGGRPYEQYFGPGTRLTVT.

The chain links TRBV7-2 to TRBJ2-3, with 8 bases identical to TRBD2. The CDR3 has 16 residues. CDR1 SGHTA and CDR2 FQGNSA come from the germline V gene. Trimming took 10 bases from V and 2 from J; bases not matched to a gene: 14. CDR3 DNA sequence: TGTGCCACCAAATTAGCGGGGAGTACGATCACAGATACGCAGTATTTT. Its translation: CATKLAGSTITDTQYF.

The CDR3 nucleotides read TGTGCCAGCAGCTTGAGGACAGCCGATCAAGAGACCCAGTACTTC. It specifies CASSLRTADQETQYF. The J gene is TRBJ2-5, the V gene TRBV7-6; tentatively, D is TRBD1 (6 bases). The ends were cut back, 3 bases at V and 2 bases at J, with 13 bases in the middle. Looked up from germline, CDR1 is SGHVS and CDR2 is FNYEAQ. This CDR3 is 15 amino acids long.